The clone carrying this TCR beta chain came up once. Its antigen is undetermined. This entry is derived from a study of T cell responses to AZD1222 COVID-19 vaccine. Overall study results and limits: Baseline serostatus was positive in only six AZD1222 recipients.

CDR1 and CDR2 from the germline V gene are ENHRY and SYGVKD. CDR3 length: 15 residues. Unmatched junction bases numbered 14, after V lost 11 bases and J lost 4 bases. Produced via immunoSEQ multiplex PCR; TCRdb's table is partial and in-frame only. The sample shows 150,000 to 200,000 clones, approximately 92% of them seen only once. The chain recombines TRBV10-3 with TRBJ1-1; 9 positions match TRBD1. This material consisted of peripheral blood, taken on day 0 of AZD1222 vaccination. This sequence was found in an adult in good health. CDR3 sequence: CAVAPGQGLFTEAFF. CDR3 DNA: TGTGCCGTCGCGCCGGGACAGGGTCTTTTCACTGAAGCTTTCTTT.